The clone carrying this T cell receptor beta chain came up a few times. Its target is not known. Systemic immunosuppression or autoimmune disease history was grounds to exclude patients. This sample was included in a study of OX40 agonist ivuxolimab in advanced cancers. Looking at the study overall: Each dose-escalation patient presented with hepatocellular carcinoma, melanoma, renal cell or head and neck cancer. A history of anti-PD-1, anti-PD-L1 or anti-CTLA-4 therapy was acceptable, and around 36% had some.

TCRdb's table, derived via immunoSEQ multiplex PCR, lists solely in-frame clones and lacks some. The sample contains 55,000 to 85,000 clones, around 86% of which appear only once. The CDR3 extends over 13 amino acids. CDR1 and CDR2 (germline): LNHDA, SQIVND (reference sequence). The V end lost 6 bases, the J end lost 1 base, and 10 bases lay between the germline ends. Study-level points and caveats: More expanded clones were seen, on average, in CD8+ T cells than in CD4+.

The source is an adult with an advanced solid tumor such as melanoma, head and neck, liver or kidney cancer. This material consisted of CD4+ or CD8+ T cells sorted from blood, taken in a trial of the OX40 agonist ivuxolimab. V is TRBV19 and J is TRBJ2-7, with D perhaps matching TRBD1 (6 bases). CDR3 loop: CASSGQSSYEQYF. The DNA for the CDR3 is TGTGCCAGTAGCGGACAGAGTTCCTACGAGCAGTACTTC.